This T cell receptor beta chain was sequenced during a study of post-analysis software for immune sequencing data. Study background: Recorded disease courses covered relapsing-remitting, secondary progressive and progressive-relapsing multiple sclerosis. Some patients had no subtype annotation. Study observations and caveats: Diversity measured as normalized Chao1 was significantly lower in multiple sclerosis patients than in controls. Co-batched samples clustered tightly together by F measure. Four or five TRBV segments occurring more often in patients than controls included TRBV5-6, TRBV5-1 and TRBV20-1.

CDR1 and CDR2 (germline): SGHDT, YYEEEE. The CDR3 covers 14 residues. This clonotype appeared a few times. The antigen is not known. Researchers reported that TCR beta cDNA libraries carried unique molecular identifiers. Each batch of about 0.9 to 10 million T cells produced a few hundred thousand cDNA molecules. TCRdb ran MiXCR on the PCR reads and lists one entry per CDR3 protein. This sample carries roughly 700,000 distinct CDR3 sequences, roughly 27% of them seen once, and the ten largest clones take about 0.5%. The material sequenced was blood. This chain uses TRBV5-6 with TRBJ2-5, with D perhaps matching TRBD1 or TRBD2 (5 bases each). The J call may be mistaken, given a closer DNA end match to TRBJ2-7. The source of this sequence is a girl aged 5-17 years with multiple sclerosis. CDR3 protein: CASSYGTVQNEQYF. CDR3 DNA: TGTGCCAGCAGCTACGGGACCGTACAGAACGAGCAGTACTTC.